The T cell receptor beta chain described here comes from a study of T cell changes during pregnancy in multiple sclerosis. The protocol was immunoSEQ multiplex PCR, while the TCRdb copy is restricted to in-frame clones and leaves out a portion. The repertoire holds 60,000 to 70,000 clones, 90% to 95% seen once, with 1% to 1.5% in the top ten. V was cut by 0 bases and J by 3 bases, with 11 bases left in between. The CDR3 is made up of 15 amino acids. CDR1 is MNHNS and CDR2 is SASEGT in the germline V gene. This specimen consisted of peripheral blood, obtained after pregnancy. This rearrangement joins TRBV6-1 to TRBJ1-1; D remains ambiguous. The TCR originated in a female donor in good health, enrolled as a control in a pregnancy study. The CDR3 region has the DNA TGTGCCAGCAGTGAAGCCAACTTCTTGGACACTGAAGCTTTCTTT. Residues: CASSEANFLDTEAFF.